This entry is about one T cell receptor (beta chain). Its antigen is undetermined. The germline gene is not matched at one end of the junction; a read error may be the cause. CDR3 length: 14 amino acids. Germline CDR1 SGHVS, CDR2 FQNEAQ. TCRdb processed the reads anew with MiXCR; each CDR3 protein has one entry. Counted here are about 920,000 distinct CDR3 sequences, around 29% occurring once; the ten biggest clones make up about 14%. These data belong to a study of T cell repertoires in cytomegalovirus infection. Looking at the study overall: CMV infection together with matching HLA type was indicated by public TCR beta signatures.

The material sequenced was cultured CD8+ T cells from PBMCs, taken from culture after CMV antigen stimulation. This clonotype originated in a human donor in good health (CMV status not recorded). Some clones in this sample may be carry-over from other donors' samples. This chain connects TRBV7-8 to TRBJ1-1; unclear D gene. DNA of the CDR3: TGTGCCAACAGCTTGGCGGCAATGAACACTGAAGCTTTCTTT. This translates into CANSLAAMNTEAFF.